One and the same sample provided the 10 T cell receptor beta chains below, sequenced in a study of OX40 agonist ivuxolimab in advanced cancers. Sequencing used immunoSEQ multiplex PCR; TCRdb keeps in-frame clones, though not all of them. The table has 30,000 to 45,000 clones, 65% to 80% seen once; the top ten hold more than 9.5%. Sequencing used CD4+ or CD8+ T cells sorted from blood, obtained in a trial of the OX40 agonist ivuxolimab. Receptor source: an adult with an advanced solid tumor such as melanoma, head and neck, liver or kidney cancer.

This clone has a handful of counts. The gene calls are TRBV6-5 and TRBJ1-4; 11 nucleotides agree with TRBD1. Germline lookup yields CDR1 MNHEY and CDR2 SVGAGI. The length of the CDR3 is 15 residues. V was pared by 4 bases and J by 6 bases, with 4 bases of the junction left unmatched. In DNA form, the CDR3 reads TGTGCCAGCAGTTCCACGGGACAGGGGGATGAAAAACTGTTTTTT. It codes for CASSSTGQGDEKLFF.

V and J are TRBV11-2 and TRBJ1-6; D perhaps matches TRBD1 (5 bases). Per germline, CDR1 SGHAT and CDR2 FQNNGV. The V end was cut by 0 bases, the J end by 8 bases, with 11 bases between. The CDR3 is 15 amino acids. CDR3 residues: CASSLEWGSDSPLHF. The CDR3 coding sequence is TGTGCCAGCAGCTTAGAGTGGGGCTCGGATTCACCCCTCCACTTT.

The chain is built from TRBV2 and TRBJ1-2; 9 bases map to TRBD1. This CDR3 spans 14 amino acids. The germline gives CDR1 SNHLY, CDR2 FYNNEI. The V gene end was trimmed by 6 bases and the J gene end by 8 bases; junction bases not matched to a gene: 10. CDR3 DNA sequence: TGTGCCAGCAGGATTATTACCGGGACAGGGGGCTACACCTTC. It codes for CASRIITGTGGYTF.

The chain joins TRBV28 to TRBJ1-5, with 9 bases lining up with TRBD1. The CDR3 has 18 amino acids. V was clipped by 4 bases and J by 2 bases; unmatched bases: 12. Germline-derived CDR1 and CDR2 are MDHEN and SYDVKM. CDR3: CASSSTGGYGFGNQPQHF. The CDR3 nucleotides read TGTGCCAGCAGTTCCACAGGGGGCTACGGGTTTGGCAATCAGCCCCAGCATTTT.

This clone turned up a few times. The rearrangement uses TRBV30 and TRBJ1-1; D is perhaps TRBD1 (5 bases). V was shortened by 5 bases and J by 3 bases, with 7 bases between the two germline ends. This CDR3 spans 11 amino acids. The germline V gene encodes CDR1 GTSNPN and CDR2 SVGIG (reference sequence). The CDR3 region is CAWQGYTEAFF. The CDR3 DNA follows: TGTGCCTGGCAGGGCTACACTGAAGCTTTCTTT.

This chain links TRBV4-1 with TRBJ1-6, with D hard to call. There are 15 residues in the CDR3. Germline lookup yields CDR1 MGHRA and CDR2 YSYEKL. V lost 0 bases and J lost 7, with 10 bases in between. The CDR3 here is CASSQEIRPNSPLHF. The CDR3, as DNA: TGCGCCAGCAGCCAAGAGATACGGCCCAATTCACCCCTCCACTTT.

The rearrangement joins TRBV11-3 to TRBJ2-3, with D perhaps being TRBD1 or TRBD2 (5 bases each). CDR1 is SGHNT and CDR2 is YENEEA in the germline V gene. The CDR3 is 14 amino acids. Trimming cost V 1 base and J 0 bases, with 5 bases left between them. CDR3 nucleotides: TGTGCCAGCAGCTTAGGGGGGAGCACAGATACGCAGTATTTT. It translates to CASSLGGSTDTQYF.

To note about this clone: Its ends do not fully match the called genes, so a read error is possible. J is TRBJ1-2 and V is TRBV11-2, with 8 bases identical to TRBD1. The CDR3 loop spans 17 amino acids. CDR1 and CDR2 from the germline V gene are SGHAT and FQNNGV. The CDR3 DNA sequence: TGTGCCAGCAGCTTAGATCGGCTCGAACAGGGGGACTATAGCTACACCTTC. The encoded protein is CASSLDRLEQGDYSYTF.

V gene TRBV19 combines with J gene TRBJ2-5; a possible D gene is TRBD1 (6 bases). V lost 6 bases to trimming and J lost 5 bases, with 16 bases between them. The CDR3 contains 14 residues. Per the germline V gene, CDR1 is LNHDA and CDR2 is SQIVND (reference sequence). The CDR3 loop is CASSPSTGGETQYF. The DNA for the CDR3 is TGTGCCAGTAGCCCGTCGACAGGAGGTGAGACCCAGTACTTC.

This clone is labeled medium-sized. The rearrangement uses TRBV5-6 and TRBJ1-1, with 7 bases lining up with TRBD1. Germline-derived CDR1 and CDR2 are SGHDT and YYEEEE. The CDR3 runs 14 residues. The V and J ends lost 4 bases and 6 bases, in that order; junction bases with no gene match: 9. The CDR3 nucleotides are TGTGCCAGCAGCCTAAACAGGGGCAGGGCTGAAGCTTTCTTT. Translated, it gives CASSLNRGRAEAFF.